What follows are 15 T cell receptor beta chains derived from one specimen sequenced in a study of T cell changes during pregnancy in multiple sclerosis. Clones were sequenced by immunoSEQ multiplex PCR, and TCRdb holds only the in-frame ones, with some missing. Seen here are over 35,000 clones, around nine tenths observed once, and the top ten hold 1% to 1.5%. The sequenced sample was peripheral blood, obtained before pregnancy. Source of these receptors: a female donor with multiple sclerosis, enrolled in a pregnancy study.

The chain couples TRBV11-2 to TRBJ2-3, with 7 bases matching TRBD2. V was clipped by 3 bases and J by 2 bases; unmatched bases: 5. The CDR3 is made up of 15 amino acids. Germline CDR1 and CDR2: SGHAT and FQNNGV. CDR3 residues: CASSFGGTSTDTQYF. CDR3 coding DNA: TGTGCCAGCAGCTTCGGGGGGACCTCCACAGATACGCAGTATTTT. Full variable domain (missing parts from reference TRBV11-2 and TRBJ2-3): EAGVAQSPRYKIIEKRQSVAFWCNPISGHATLYWYQQILGQGPKLLIQFQNNGVVDDSQLPKDRFSAERLKGVDSTLKIQPAKLEDSAVYLCASSFGGTSTDTQYFGPGTRLTVL.

This chain joins TRBV5-6 and TRBJ2-2; 8 nucleotides align to TRBD2. J gave up 4 bases and V 0 bases, and 5 bases lay outside the gene matches. The CDR3 has 16 amino acids. The germline V gene has CDR1 SGHDT and CDR2 YYEEEE. The CDR3: CASSLGAGAITGELFF. CDR3 sequence (DNA): TGTGCCAGCAGCTTGGGAGCGGGGGCGATCACCGGGGAGCTGTTTTTT.

The chain is built from TRBV29-1 and TRBJ2-7, with D hard to call. Trimming shortened V by 3 bases and J by 4 bases, and 13 bases separated the two germline ends. Germline lookup yields CDR1 SQVTM and CDR2 ANQGSEA. The CDR3 runs to 13 residues. The CDR3 coding sequence is TGCAGCGTTGACGATCCCTCGCGGTACGAGCAGTACTTC. Translated, it gives CSVDDPSRYEQYF.

This chain joins TRBV11-2 and TRBJ1-2; D gene uncertain. The CDR3 extends over 15 amino acids. V was trimmed by 1 base and J by 2 bases, leaving 11 bases between them. Germline V gives CDR1 SGHAT, CDR2 FQNNGV. Written as DNA, the CDR3 is TGTGCCAGCAGCTTAGGAAGAAGAGGGAACTATGGCTACACCTTC. Translation gives CASSLGRRGNYGYTF.

V is TRBV19 and J is TRBJ2-1; D is ambiguous. Germline V gives CDR1 LNHDA, CDR2 SQIVND (reference sequence). This CDR3 region has 15 residues. Trimming shortened V by 3 bases and J by 4 bases, and 13 bases separated the two germline ends. CDR3 DNA sequence: TGTGCCAGTAGTATTCACGGGTGGCCTTACAATGAGCAGTTCTTC. Translated: CASSIHGWPYNEQFF.

The rearrangement links TRBV7-2 to TRBJ1-1, with D possibly TRBD1 on 5 matching bases. The CDR3 is 13 amino acids. V was clipped by 1 base and J by 4 bases, with 7 bases between them. CDR1 is SGHTA and CDR2 is FQGNSA in the germline V gene. This chain's CDR3 is CASSLVDSTEAFF. CDR3 DNA sequence: TGTGCCAGCAGCTTAGTCGACAGCACTGAAGCTTTCTTT.

V is TRBV13 and J is TRBJ1-5; TRBD1 aligns across 12 bases. V lost 3 bases, J lost 6 bases, and 3 bases stayed unmatched. Germline-derived CDR1 and CDR2 are PRHDT and FYEKMQ (reference sequence). The CDR3 runs 15 residues. CDR3 residues: CASSLGQGAGQPQHF. CDR3 in DNA: TGTGCCAGCAGCTTGGGACAGGGGGCTGGTCAGCCCCAGCATTTT.

This chain uses TRBV30 with TRBJ1-5, with 9 bases identical to TRBD1. This CDR3 spans 20 amino acids. Per the germline V gene, CDR1 is GTSNPN and CDR2 is SVGIG (reference sequence). Trimming took 1 base from V and 6 from J; bases not matched to a gene: 22. CDR3 loop: CAWSDTQTGTGTYVSQPQHF. The CDR3 DNA follows: TGTGCCTGGAGTGACACACAGACCGGGACAGGGACGTATGTCAGTCAGCCCCAGCATTTT. The full variable domain, its missing parts supplied by reference TRBV30 and TRBJ1-5, is SQTIHQWPATLVQPVGSPLSLECTVEGTSNPNLYWYRQAAGRGLQLLFYSVGIGQISSEVPQNLSASRPQDRQFILSSKKLLLSDSGFYLCAWSDTQTGTGTYVSQPQHFGDGTRLSIL.

This chain connects TRBV6-5 to TRBJ2-2; D gene uncertain. The V gene lost 6 bases and the J gene lost 8 bases, with 10 bases spanning the gap. The CDR3 extends over 12 amino acids. Germline-derived CDR1 and CDR2 are MNHEY and SVGAGI. Written as DNA, the CDR3 is TGTGCCAGCAGCCGATACGGGGGGGAGCTGTTTTTT. This sequence encodes CASSRYGGELFF.

This chain links TRBV28 with TRBJ1-1; D may be TRBD1 (5 bases). With 5 bases removed from V and 3 bases from J, the gap between germline ends came to 10 bases. The V gene's germline CDR1 is MDHEN and CDR2 SYDVKM. This CDR3 is 13 amino acids long. Written as DNA, the CDR3 is TGTGCCAGCAGTCAGGGAGGCGACACTGAAGCTTTCTTT. This codes for CASSQGGDTEAFF.

This sequence joins TRBV9 and TRBJ2-7; maybe TRBD1 (6 bases). Trimming left V 0 bases short and J 3 bases short, with 13 bases between. Germline V gene sequence: CDR1 SGDLS, CDR2 YYNGEE. CDR3 length equals 15 residues. DNA for the CDR3: TGTGCCAGCAGCGTAGCTACAGGGACCTTCTACGAGCAGTACTTC. This sequence encodes CASSVATGTFYEQYF.

This chain links TRBV7-6 with TRBJ2-5; D might be TRBD2 (5 bases). Germline V gene lookup returns CDR1 SGHVS and CDR2 FNYEAQ. The germline V and J ends were trimmed by 6 bases and 4 bases, with 12 bases remaining between them. The CDR3 sequence is 13 residues long. Here the CDR3 reads CASSERSGETQYF. The CDR3 DNA sequence: TGTGCCAGCAGTGAACGGAGCGGAGAGACCCAGTACTTC.

The J gene is TRBJ2-3, the V gene TRBV2, with a possible D match to TRBD2 (6 bases). V lost 3 bases to trimming and J lost 1 base, with 8 bases between them. This CDR3 spans 14 amino acids. Germline assignment: CDR1 SNHLY and CDR2 FYNNEI. The CDR3 is CASSDGGGTDTQYF. CDR3 coding DNA: TGTGCCAGCAGTGACGGCGGGGGCACAGATACGCAGTATTTT.

J is TRBJ2-5 and V is TRBV10-3, with D possibly being TRBD1 (5 bases). Trimming took 5 bases from V and 5 from J, leaving 18 bases between them. Germline V gene sequence: CDR1 ENHRY, CDR2 SYGVKD. The CDR3 consists of 15 residues. CDR3 nucleotides: TGTGCCATCAGTCGACTGGGGCCGGGCGAGGAGACCCAGTACTTC. Protein product: CAISRLGPGEETQYF.

The chain employs TRBV28 and TRBJ2-7; 8 bases line up with TRBD1. Germline V gene data show CDR1 as MDHEN and CDR2 as SYDVKM. Trimming took 5 bases from V and 11 from J; bases not matched to a gene: 14. The CDR3 sequence is 14 residues long. CDR3 protein: CASSLGQGLSREYF. In DNA, the CDR3 is TGTGCCAGCAGTCTTGGACAGGGACTTAGTAGGGAGTACTTC.